This is a list of T cell receptor beta chains from one sample in a study of blood T cell repertoires in COVID-19. Sequenced by immunoSEQ multiplex PCR; TCRdb stores in-frame clones only, minus some. This sample has around 200,000 clones, with more than 70% found just once. The sequenced material came from peripheral blood. All receptors derive from a woman in her forties or fifties with acute or convalescent COVID-19. CDR3s include the opening cysteine and the closing phenylalanine or tryptophan. Fields, in order: J gene, D gene, clone size, V gene, CDR3 protein, CDR3 DNA. A D gene is named only where the DNA matches it firmly. Some rows have no size entry. The others give once, few or many, or a class for an expanded clone.

TRBJ2-7,TRBD2,.,TRBV7-8,CASSHEREEQYF,TGTGCCAGCAGCCACGAGCGGGAGGAGCAGTACTTC
TRBJ2-1,.,.,TRBV5-4,CASSFWVSAELNNEQFF,TGTGCCAGCAGCTTCTGGGTTTCTGCGGAACTAAACAATGAGCAGTTCTTC
TRBJ2-7,.,many,TRBV27,CASSFGVSGEQYF,TGTGCCAGCAGTTTCGGGGTATCGGGAGAGCAGTACTTC
TRBJ2-7,TRBD1,.,TRBV6-6,CASSPGQGVFDEQYF,TGTGCCAGCAGTCCGGGACAGGGCGTCTTTGACGAGCAGTACTTC
TRBJ2-2,.,once,TRBV30,CASTGTLTGELFF,TGTGCCTCCACCGGGACTTTGACCGGGGAGCTGTTTTTT
TRBJ1-1,TRBD1,.,TRBV30,CAWSVGTVKTFF,TGTGCCTGGAGTGTAGGGACAGTCAAGACTTTCTTT
TRBJ1-3,.,once,TRBV19,CASSPGGGNTIYF,TGTGCCAGTAGCCCCGGCGGTGGAAACACCATATATTTT
TRBJ1-1,TRBD1,few,TRBV11-1,CASSLTGDGTEAFF,TGTGCCAGCAGCCTAACAGGGGACGGCACTGAAGCTTTCTTT
TRBJ2-3,TRBD1,.,TRBV24-1,CATSDLPGQGTDTQYF,TGTGCCACCAGTGATTTGCCGGGACAGGGCACAGATACGCAGTATTTT
TRBJ1-2,TRBD1,.,TRBV11-2,CASSAQGSHGYTF,TGTGCCAGCAGCGCACAGGGGAGCCATGGCTACACCTTC
TRBJ2-6,.,.,TRBV27,CASSLSGGLSGANVLTF,TGTGCCAGCAGTTTATCGGGGGGGCTCTCTGGGGCCAACGTCCTGACTTTC
TRBJ1-2,.,.,TRBV6-6,CASSYSIGQTGYTF,TGTGCCAGCAGTTACTCGATCGGTCAAACGGGCTACACCTTC
TRBJ2-1,TRBD1,.,TRBV4-2,CASSQDPDRGLSGRFSYNEQFF,TGTGCCAGCAGCCAAGATCCGGACAGGGGGCTTAGCGGGAGATTTTCCTACAATGAGCAGTTCTTC
TRBJ2-5,TRBD2,.,TRBV28,CASSLGGSEKTQYF,TGTGCCAGCAGTTTAGGCGGGAGCGAAAAGACCCAGTACTTC
TRBJ2-7,TRBD2,.,TRBV6-5,CASSIRPGLNYEQYF,TGTGCCAGCAGCATCAGACCGGGACTAAACTACGAGCAGTACTTC
TRBJ2-3,.,.,TRBV3-1/TRBV3-2,CASSRGDTQYF,TGTGCCAGCAGCCGAGGAGATACGCAGTATTTT
TRBJ2-1,.,.,TRBV5-1,CASSGGALTAYNEQFF,TGCGCCAGCAGCGGGGGGGCGTTGACTGCATACAATGAGCAGTTCTTC
TRBJ2-7,.,.,TRBV3-1/TRBV3-2,CASSQSLGKSSYEQYF,TGTGCCAGCAGCCAGAGCCTCGGGAAGAGCTCCTACGAGCAGTACTTC
TRBJ2-3,TRBD2,once,TRBV27,CASGYLAGAFTDTQYF,TGTGCCAGCGGATATTTAGCGGGAGCTTTCACAGATACGCAGTATTTT
TRBJ2-5,.,.,TRBV24-1,CATSEGTSRRETQYF,TGTGCCACCAGTGAGGGGACAAGTCGGAGAGAGACCCAGTACTTC
TRBJ2-5,TRBD1,.,TRBV5-5,CASSLGGTGGGETQYF,TGTGCCAGCAGCCTGGGAGGGACAGGGGGCGGTGAGACCCAGTACTTC
TRBJ2-7,TRBD1,once,TRBV4-1,CASSQDRVGTVSEQYF,TGCGCCAGCAGCCAAGATAGGGTAGGGACAGTTAGCGAGCAGTACTTC
TRBJ2-5,TRBD2,.,TRBV7-9,CASSFLTSGNRPQTQYF,TGTGCCAGCAGCTTCCTGACTAGCGGTAATAGACCGCAGACCCAGTACTTC
TRBJ2-3,.,.,TRBV12-2,CASRCPIPGTSDADTQYF,TGTGCAAGTCGCTGCCCGATTCCCGGGACTAGCGACGCAGATACGCAGTATTTT
TRBJ2-6,.,few,TRBV9,CASTVGGSGANVLTF,TGTGCCAGCACCGTGGGGGGCTCTGGGGCCAACGTCCTGACTTTC
TRBJ2-7,TRBD1,.,TRBV29-1,CSAEGAASYEQYF,TGCAGCGCCGAGGGGGCGGCCTCCTACGAGCAGTACTTC
TRBJ1-5,.,.,TRBV19,CASSTPFSPRNQPQHF,TGTGCCAGTAGTACCCCTTTTTCCCCCCGCAATCAGCCCCAGCATTTT
TRBJ2-1,TRBD2,.,TRBV9,CASTPPASGIPGQQFF,TGTGCCAGCACCCCCCCGGCTAGCGGGATTCCAGGACAGCAGTTCTTC
TRBJ2-3,TRBD2,.,TRBV5-1,CASRLSPGGAKGDTQYF,TGCGCCAGCAGACTATCCCCGGGAGGGGCGAAGGGAGATACGCAGTATTTT
TRBJ2-1,.,.,TRBV29-1,CSVVGGGGGTYNEQFF,TGCAGCGTTGTGGGGGGTGGAGGCGGGACCTACAATGAGCAGTTCTTC
TRBJ2-5,.,.,TRBV24-1,CATSGGPGETQYF,TGTGCCACCAGTGGGGGGCCCGGGGAGACCCAGTACTTC
TRBJ2-1,TRBD2,.,TRBV7-9,CASARGIAGGPGEQFF,TGTGCCAGCGCCCGAGGGATAGCGGGAGGGCCTGGTGAGCAGTTCTTC
TRBJ2-1,TRBD1,.,TRBV18,CASSPDRGGRNEQFF,TGTGCCAGCTCACCAGACAGGGGGGGAAGGAATGAGCAGTTCTTC
TRBJ2-5,.,.,TRBV12-3/TRBV12-4,CASSPGQSGTQYF,TGTGCCAGCAGTCCAGGACAGTCGGGGACCCAGTACTTC
TRBJ1-6,TRBD1,.,TRBV10-2,CASSADRGNSPLHF,TGCGCCAGCAGCGCTGACAGGGGAAATTCACCCCTCCACTTT
TRBJ1-4,.,.,TRBV5-6,CASSLGPQGANEKLFF,TGTGCCAGCAGCTTGGGACCACAGGGAGCTAATGAAAAACTGTTTTTT
TRBJ2-2,.,.,TRBV18,CASSPLNTGELFF,TGTGCCAGCTCACCCCTAAACACCGGGGAGCTGTTTTTT
TRBJ2-1,TRBD2,once,TRBV11-3,CASSRWEGASYNEQFF,TGTGCCAGCAGCCGGTGGGAGGGAGCATCCTACAATGAGCAGTTCTTC
TRBJ2-1,.,.,TRBV27,CASSPSTRSYNEQFF,TGTGCCAGCTCGCCCTCGACTAGATCCTACAATGAGCAGTTCTTC
TRBJ1-2,.,.,TRBV11-2,CASSLDRERNYGYTF,TGTGCCAGCAGCTTAGATCGGGAACGGAACTATGGCTACACCTTC
TRBJ1-2,TRBD1,.,TRBV7-8,CASSLEARQGASYGYTF,TGTGCCAGCAGCTTAGAGGCGAGGCAGGGGGCCTCCTATGGCTACACCTTC
TRBJ2-3,TRBD2,.,TRBV19,CASSIGGLAADTQYF,TGTGCCAGTAGTATAGGGGGACTAGCGGCAGATACGCAGTATTTT
TRBJ2-7,.,.,TRBV28,CASRKPSGKGYEQYF,TGTGCCAGCAGGAAACCCTCAGGGAAGGGCTACGAGCAGTACTTC
TRBJ2-2,.,.,TRBV18,CASSRGHGDTGELFF,TGTGCCAGCTCACGTGGACATGGCGATACCGGGGAGCTGTTTTTT
TRBJ1-1,TRBD1,few,TRBV28,CASRRQGGNEAFF,TGTGCCAGCAGGAGACAGGGGGGGAATGAAGCTTTCTTT
TRBJ1-1,.,.,TRBV14,CASSQDRGTVETFF,TGTGCCAGCAGCCAAGATAGGGGGACCGTTGAGACTTTCTTT
TRBJ1-6,TRBD1,.,TRBV6-5,CASRTWDSGNSPLHF,TGTGCCAGCAGGACATGGGACAGTGGGAATTCACCCCTCCACTTT
TRBJ2-1,TRBD2,.,TRBV2,CASSGSGATYNEQFF,TGTGCCAGCAGCGGCAGCGGGGCCACTTACAATGAGCAGTTCTTC
TRBJ2-5,TRBD2,.,TRBV7-3,CASSSQTSAGRETQYF,TGTGCCAGCAGCTCCCAGACTAGCGCGGGAAGAGAGACCCAGTACTTC
TRBJ1-1,.,.,TRBV15,CATDTHGRTEAFF,TGTGCCACCGATACACACGGGAGAACTGAAGCTTTCTTT
TRBJ2-1,.,once,TRBV29-1,CSAAPFSNEQFF,TGCAGCGCGGCCCCCTTCAGCAATGAGCAGTTCTTC
TRBJ2-3,.,.,TRBV24-1,CATSAGYGRGGADTQYF,TGTGCCACCAGTGCAGGATACGGGAGAGGAGGAGCAGATACGCAGTATTTT
TRBJ2-1,TRBD2,.,TRBV28,CASRTSAGVGNEQFF,TGTGCCAGCAGGACCTCGGCGGGAGTGGGTAATGAGCAGTTCTTC